The next 7 T cell receptor beta chains were all read from a single sample in a study of vaccination and CD4 T cells after COVID-19. Scientists ran DNA taken from cultured CD4+ T cells through the Oncomine TCR Beta short-read assay for sequencing. One entry per CDR3 protein, called by TCRdb with MiXCR from the PCR reads. The sample has over 10,000 distinct CDR3 sequences, under 65% seen once; the top ten hold about 16%. These receptors lack a known antigen. Treatment denoted: roughly 10-day PBMC culture with coronavirus spike peptide pools or control peptides (ViraFEST assay). The specimen sequenced was CD4+ T cells from blood, cultured in vitro. These receptors were collected from a human donor who had recovered from COVID-19.

This rearrangement joins TRBV5-1 to TRBJ2-1, with 9 bases matching TRBD2. Germline V CDR1 and CDR2: SGHRS, YFSETQ. This CDR3 is 14 amino acids long. With V trimmed by 0 bases and J by 9 bases, 4 bases remained unmatched. Written as DNA, the CDR3 is TGCGCCAGCAGCTTGGACCGGACTAGCGCTGAGCAGTTCTTC. Protein: CASSLDRTSAEQFF.

The table lists this clonotype with a few counts. The V and J genes are TRBV18 and TRBJ1-1, with D possibly TRBD1 on 5 matching bases. Germline assignment: CDR1 KGHSH and CDR2 LQKENI. Trimming pared 6 bases from V and 4 bases from J, leaving 21 bases between. The CDR3 is 16 residues long. CDR3 DNA: TGTGCCAGCTCGCCAGGAGGTAAGGGGATTGGCACTGAAGCTTTCTTT. This translates into CASSPGGKGIGTEAFF.

V and J are TRBV30 and TRBJ1-2; D gene ambiguous. Germline CDR1 GTSNPN, CDR2 SVGIG (reference sequence). This CDR3 comprises 12 residues. The V and J ends lost 2 bases and 7 bases respectively, with 11 bases between them. For the CDR3, the DNA is TGTGCCTGGAGTAGACCCGGCGGTGGCTACACCTTC. Translated: CAWSRPGGGYTF.

V and J are TRBV19 and TRBJ2-1, with 8 nucleotides matching TRBD1. The CDR3 length is 18 residues. The V segment lost 4 bases and the J segment 0 bases; nucleotides outside the gene matches: 11. Germline V gene sequence: CDR1 LNHDA, CDR2 SQIVND (reference sequence). CDR3 loop: CASSKDRATTRSYNEQFF. CDR3 DNA: TGTGCCAGTAGTAAGGACAGGGCAACTACCCGCTCCTACAATGAGCAGTTCTTC.

The CDR3 bases are TGTGCCAGCAGCAGGACAGGGGGCGCGTCCACTGAAGCTTTCTTT. Encoded protein: CASSRTGGASTEAFF. The V gene is TRBV12-3 or TRBV12-4, the J gene TRBJ1-1; TRBD1 aligns across 11 bases. This CDR3 has 15 residues. Trimming removed 6 bases from V and 4 bases from J; junction bases left unmatched: 7.

J is TRBJ1-5 and V is TRBV18; tentative D call: TRBD1 (5 bases). The CDR3 runs 15 residues. Germline V gene data show CDR1 as KGHSH and CDR2 as LQKENI. V was pared by 2 bases and J by 9 bases, with 17 bases between. This CDR3 is CASSPTKQAIGPQHF. Written as DNA, the CDR3 is TGTGCCAGCTCACCAACCAAACAGGCTATTGGGCCCCAGCATTTT.

The chain recombines TRBV20-1 with TRBJ2-7, with 8 positions matching TRBD2. With 2 bases clipped from V and 2 bases from J, the junction kept 11 bases outside the gene matches. Germline assignment: CDR1 DFQATT and CDR2 SNEGSKA (reference sequence). The CDR3 runs to 16 residues. CDR3 nucleotide sequence: TGCAGTGCTAGACCTAGCGGGCAGTCGGAAACCTACGAGCAGTACTTC. This gives the protein CSARPSGQSETYEQYF.